This TCR beta chain originates from a study of shared clonotypes between healthy human individuals. Study details: Per-donor plates numbered three CD4 naive, three CD4 memory, two CD8 naive and one CD8 memory. General study points: Sampling covered nothing but blood. Tissue TCR repertoires likely differ from those found in blood. Relative to memory subsets, naive subsets generally showed larger estimated richness.

Researchers divided each subset's genomic DNA evenly across several immunoSEQ plates. Clones were read by immunoSEQ multiplex PCR, and TCRdb kept only the in-frame ones, dropping some. The sample holds 170,000 or so clones, over 50% seen once. This clone was picked up a small number of times. The antigen remains undetermined. In the same sample, other DNA sequences code for this CDR3. Sequencing was performed on memory CD4+ T cells sorted from blood. The subset here: CD45RA-negative fraction. This sequence was found in a man aged 25-45 years in good health.

The CDR3 coding sequence is TGTGCAAGTCGCTTAAGGGTCCTTTCTGCGTCGGGACAGGGAGACAATGAGCAGTTCTTC. This codes for CASRLRVLSASGQGDNEQFF. V gene TRBV12-2 combines with J gene TRBJ2-1; the D call TRBD1 from the table was never checked on the DNA. TRBV12-2 is a pseudogene segment. The CDR3 covers 20 residues.